This TCR beta chain stems from a study of cytomegalovirus exposure and HLA in healthy donors. This CDR3 region has 15 residues. Germline values: CDR1 WNHNN, CDR2 SYGVQD (reference sequence). The ends were cut back, 3 bases at V and 4 bases at J, with 14 bases in the middle. With respect to this clone: Antigen unknown.

Broader study findings: The study flagged 150 to 200 TCR beta chains as cytomegalovirus-associated.

The PCR had 60 Vbeta and 13 Jbeta primers. TCRdb's copy holds only in-frame clones and misses some; the assay was immunoSEQ multiplex PCR. The sample lists roughly 66,000 clones, around 78% seen once, with around 6% in the top ten. The material sequenced was PBMCs. This clonotype was sampled from a middle-aged man in good health and CMV-seronegative. The chain employs TRBV10-1 and TRBJ2-3; weak D call: TRBD2 (7 bases). The chain's CDR3 is CASSDGIGGADTQYF. The CDR3 DNA sequence: TGCGCCAGCAGTGATGGGATAGGGGGGGCAGATACGCAGTATTTT.